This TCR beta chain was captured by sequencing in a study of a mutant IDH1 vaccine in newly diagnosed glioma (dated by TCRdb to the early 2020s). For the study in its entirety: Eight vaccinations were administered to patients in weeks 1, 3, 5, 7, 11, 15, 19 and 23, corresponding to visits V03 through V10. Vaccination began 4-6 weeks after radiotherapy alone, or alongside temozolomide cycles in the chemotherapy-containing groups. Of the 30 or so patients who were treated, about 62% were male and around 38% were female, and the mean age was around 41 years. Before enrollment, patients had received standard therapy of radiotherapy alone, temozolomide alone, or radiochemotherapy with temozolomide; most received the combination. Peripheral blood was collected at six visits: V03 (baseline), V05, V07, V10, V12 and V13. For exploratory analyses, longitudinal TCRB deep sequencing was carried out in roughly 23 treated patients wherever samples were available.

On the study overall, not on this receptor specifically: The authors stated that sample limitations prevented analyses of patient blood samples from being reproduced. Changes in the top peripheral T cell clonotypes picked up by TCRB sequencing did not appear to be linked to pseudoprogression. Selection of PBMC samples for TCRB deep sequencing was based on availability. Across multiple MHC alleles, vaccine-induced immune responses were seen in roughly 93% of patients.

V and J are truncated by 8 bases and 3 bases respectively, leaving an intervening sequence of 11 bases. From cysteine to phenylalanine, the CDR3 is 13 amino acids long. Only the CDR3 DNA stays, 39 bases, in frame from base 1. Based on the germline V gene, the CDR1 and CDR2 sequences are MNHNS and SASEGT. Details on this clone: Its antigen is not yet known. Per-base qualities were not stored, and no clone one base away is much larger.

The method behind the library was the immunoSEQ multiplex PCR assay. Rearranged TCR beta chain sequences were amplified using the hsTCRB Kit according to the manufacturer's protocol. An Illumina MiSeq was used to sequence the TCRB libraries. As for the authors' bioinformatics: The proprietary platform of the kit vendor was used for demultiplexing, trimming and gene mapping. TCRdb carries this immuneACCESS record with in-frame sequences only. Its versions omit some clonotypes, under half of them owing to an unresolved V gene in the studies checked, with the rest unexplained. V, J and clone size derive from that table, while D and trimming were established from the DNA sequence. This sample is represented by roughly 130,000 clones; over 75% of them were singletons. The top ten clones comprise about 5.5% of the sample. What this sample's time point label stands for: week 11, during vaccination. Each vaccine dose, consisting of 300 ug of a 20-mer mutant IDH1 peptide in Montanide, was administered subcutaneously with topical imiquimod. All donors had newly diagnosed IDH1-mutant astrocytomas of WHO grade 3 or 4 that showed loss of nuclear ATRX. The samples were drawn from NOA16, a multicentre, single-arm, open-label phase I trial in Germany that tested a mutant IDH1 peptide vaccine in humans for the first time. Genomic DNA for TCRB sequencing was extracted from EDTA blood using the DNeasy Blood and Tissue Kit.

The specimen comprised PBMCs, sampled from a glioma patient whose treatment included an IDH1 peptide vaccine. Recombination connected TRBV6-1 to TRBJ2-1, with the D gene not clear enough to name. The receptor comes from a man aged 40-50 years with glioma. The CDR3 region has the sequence CASGGGLYNEQFF. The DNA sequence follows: TGTGCCAGCGGTGGCGGTCTCTACAATGAGCAGTTCTTC.